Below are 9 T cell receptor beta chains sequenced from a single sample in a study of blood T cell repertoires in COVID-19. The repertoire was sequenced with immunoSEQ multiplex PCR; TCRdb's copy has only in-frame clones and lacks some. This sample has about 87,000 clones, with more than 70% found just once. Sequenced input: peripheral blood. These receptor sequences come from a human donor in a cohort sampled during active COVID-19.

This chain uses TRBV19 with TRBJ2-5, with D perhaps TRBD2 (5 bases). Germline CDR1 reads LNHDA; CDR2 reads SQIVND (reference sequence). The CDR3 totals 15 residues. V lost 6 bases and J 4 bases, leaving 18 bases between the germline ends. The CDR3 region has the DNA TGTGCCAGTAGCTCGCCAGGAGGCCGAAGAGAGACCCAGTACTTC. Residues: CASSSPGGRRETQYF.

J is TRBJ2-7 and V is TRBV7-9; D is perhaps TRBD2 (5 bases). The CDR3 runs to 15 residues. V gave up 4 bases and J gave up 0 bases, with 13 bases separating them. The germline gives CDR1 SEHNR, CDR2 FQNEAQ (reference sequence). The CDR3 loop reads CASSSGRGSSYEQYF. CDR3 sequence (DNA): TGTGCCAGCAGCTCCGGACGAGGGAGCTCCTACGAGCAGTACTTC.

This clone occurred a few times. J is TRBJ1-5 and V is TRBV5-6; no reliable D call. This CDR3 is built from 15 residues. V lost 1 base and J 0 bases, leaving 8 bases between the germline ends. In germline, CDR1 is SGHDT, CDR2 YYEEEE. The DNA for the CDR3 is TGTGCCAGCAGCTTGTCACAGATTAGCAATCAGCCCCAGCATTTT. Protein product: CASSLSQISNQPQHF.

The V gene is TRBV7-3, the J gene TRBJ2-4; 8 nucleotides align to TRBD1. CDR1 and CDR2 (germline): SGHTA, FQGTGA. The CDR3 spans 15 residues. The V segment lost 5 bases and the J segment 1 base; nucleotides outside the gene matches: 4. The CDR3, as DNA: TGTGCCAGCAGCCTACAGGGGGGTGCCAAAAACATTCAGTACTTC. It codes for CASSLQGGAKNIQYF.

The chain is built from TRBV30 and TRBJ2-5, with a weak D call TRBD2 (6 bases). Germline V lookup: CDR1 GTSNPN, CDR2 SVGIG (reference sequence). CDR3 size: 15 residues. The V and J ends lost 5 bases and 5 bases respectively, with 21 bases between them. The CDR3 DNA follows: TGTGCCTGGTCTACGGGAGACTGGGTGAGGGAGACCCAGTACTTC. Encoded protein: CAWSTGDWVRETQYF. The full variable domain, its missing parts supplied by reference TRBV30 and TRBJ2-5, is SQTIHQWPATLVQPVGSPLSLECTVEGTSNPNLYWYRQAAGRGLQLLFYSVGIGQISSEVPQNLSASRPQDRQFILSSKKLLLSDSGFYLCAWSTGDWVRETQYFGPGTRLLVL.

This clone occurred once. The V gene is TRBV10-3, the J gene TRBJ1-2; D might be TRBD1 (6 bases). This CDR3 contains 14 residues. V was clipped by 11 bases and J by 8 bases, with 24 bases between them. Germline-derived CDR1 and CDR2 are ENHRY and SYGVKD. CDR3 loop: CAVTSHSGGGGYTF. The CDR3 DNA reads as TGTGCCGTGACGAGCCATAGTGGGGGCGGCGGCTACACCTTC.

The CDR3 DNA reads TGTGCCAGCAGTAATCTAGCGGCGGGGGAGACCCAGTACTTC. Translating it yields CASSNLAAGETQYF. The V and J genes are TRBV27 and TRBJ2-5; 7 bases agree with TRBD2. Germline loops: CDR1 MNHEY, CDR2 SMNVEV (reference sequence). V was clipped by 5 bases and J by 5 bases; unmatched bases: 8. There are 14 residues in the CDR3.

This chain's CDR3 is CASSARSAGGPGDTQYF. As DNA, the CDR3 is TGTGCCAGCAGCGCCAGGAGCGCGGGAGGGCCTGGGGATACGCAGTATTTT. This sequence joins TRBV7-2 and TRBJ2-3, with 9 bases aligning to TRBD2. The CDR3 is 17 residues long. V trimming: 5 bases; J trimming: 6 bases; junction bases outside the gene matches: 15. CDR1 and CDR2 (germline): SGHTA, FQGNSA.

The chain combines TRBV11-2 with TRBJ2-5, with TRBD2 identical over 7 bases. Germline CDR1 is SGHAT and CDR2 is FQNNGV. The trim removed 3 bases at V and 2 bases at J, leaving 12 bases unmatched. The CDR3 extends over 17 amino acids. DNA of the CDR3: TGTGCCAGCAGCTTCCACCTATGGGCGGGAGTGCAAGAGACCCAGTACTTC. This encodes CASSFHLWAGVQETQYF.